These 9 T cell receptor beta chains were sequenced from one sample in a study of circulating and synovial CD4+ cells in juvenile arthritis. Clones were sequenced by immunoSEQ multiplex PCR, and TCRdb holds only the in-frame ones, with some missing. The sample lists 30,000 to 40,000 clones; 90% to 95% were seen once. The sequenced material came from CD4+ T cells from blood. The receptors derive from a human donor with juvenile idiopathic arthritis.

This chain joins TRBV2 and TRBJ2-1; 15 nucleotides align to TRBD2. Per germline, CDR1 SNHLY and CDR2 FYNNEI. The CDR3 loop spans 17 amino acids. J was trimmed by 0 bases and V by 6 bases; bases with no gene match: 3. CDR3 coding DNA: TGTGCCAGCAGGGGACTAGCGGGGGGCCACTCCTACAATGAGCAGTTCTTC. Amino acid sequence: CASRGLAGGHSYNEQFF.

V usage is TRBV11-3 and J usage is TRBJ2-2, with a tentative D call TRBD2 (6 bases). Trimming took off 4 bases at V and 3 bases at J, with 12 bases between the two ends. The CDR3 contains 15 residues. The germline V gene encodes CDR1 SGHNT and CDR2 YENEEA. The CDR3 coding sequence is TGTGCCAGCAGCTCCGGGGGAACAGACACCGGGGAGCTGTTTTTT. This sequence encodes CASSSGGTDTGELFF.

The chain links TRBV5-4 to TRBJ2-3; 7 nucleotides line up with TRBD2. Trimming cost V 4 bases and J 6 bases; bases outside gene matches: 11. This CDR3 contains 15 residues. Germline CDR1 is SGHNT and CDR2 is YYREEE (reference sequence). As DNA, the CDR3 is TGTGCCAGCAGCCGTGAAGCGGGGCCGGGGGATACGCAGTATTTT. This encodes CASSREAGPGDTQYF.

This chain links TRBV6-1 with TRBJ2-3; 7 bases agree with TRBD2. Germline CDR1 is MNHNS and CDR2 is SASEGT. V was clipped by 8 bases and J by 1 base; unmatched bases: 6. This CDR3 is built from 14 residues. Here the CDR3 reads CASSRERGTDTQYF. CDR3 coding DNA: TGTGCCAGCTCGCGGGAGAGGGGCACAGATACGCAGTATTTT.

The CDR3 loop is CASSLGPGGPNEQFF. The CDR3 nucleotides are TGTGCCAGCAGCTTGGGCCCGGGAGGGCCTAATGAGCAGTTCTTC. The chain has TRBV7-3 and TRBJ2-1; the match to TRBD2 covers 8 bases. CDR1 SGHTA and CDR2 FQGTGA come from the germline V gene. The CDR3 contains 15 residues. J was trimmed by 7 bases and V by 3 bases; bases with no gene match: 8.

V usage is TRBV28 and J usage is TRBJ1-2; 9 positions match TRBD1. With V trimmed by 3 bases and J by 6 bases, 8 bases remained unmatched. Germline-derived CDR1 and CDR2 are MDHEN and SYDVKM. The CDR3 is made up of 15 amino acids. The CDR3 nucleotides read TGTGCCAGCAGTTTTGGAGACAGGGGGAGGGATGGCTACACCTTC. Translating gives CASSFGDRGRDGYTF.

The chain combines TRBV7-6 with TRBJ1-3, with D possibly being TRBD1 (5 bases). V was trimmed by 0 bases and J by 3 bases, leaving 6 bases between them. The CDR3 loop spans 14 amino acids. CDR1 is SGHVS and CDR2 is FNYEAQ in the germline V gene. The CDR3 here is CASSLAGVGNTIYF. The DNA of the CDR3 is TGTGCCAGCAGCTTAGCAGGGGTTGGAAACACCATATATTTT.

The rearrangement uses TRBV15 and TRBJ2-3; a possible D gene is TRBD1 (5 bases). Germline assignment: CDR1 LNHNV and CDR2 YYDKDF (reference sequence). V was trimmed by 0 bases and J by 4 bases, leaving 17 bases between them. CDR3 length: 17 residues. In nucleotides, the CDR3 is TGTGCCACCAGCAGAGAGAGACAGATTCTAGGGGCAGATACGCAGTATTTT. Translated: CATSRERQILGADTQYF.

This sequence joins TRBV5-1 and TRBJ1-2, with 9 bases lining up with TRBD1. The ends lost 4 bases at V and 7 bases at J; junction bases unmatched: 5. This CDR3 is 13 amino acids long. CDR1 SGHRS and CDR2 YFSETQ come from the germline V gene. This CDR3 reads CASSLDRGGGYTF. In DNA form, the CDR3 reads TGCGCCAGCAGCCTCGACAGGGGGGGTGGCTACACCTTC. Looking up the rest from reference TRBV5-1 and TRBJ1-2 gives the full variable domain: KAGVTQTPRYLIKTRGQQVTLSCSPISGHRSVSWYQQTPGQGLQFLFEYFSETQRNKGNFPGRFSGRQFSNSRSEMNVSTLELGDSALYLCASSLDRGGGYTFGSGTRLTVV.